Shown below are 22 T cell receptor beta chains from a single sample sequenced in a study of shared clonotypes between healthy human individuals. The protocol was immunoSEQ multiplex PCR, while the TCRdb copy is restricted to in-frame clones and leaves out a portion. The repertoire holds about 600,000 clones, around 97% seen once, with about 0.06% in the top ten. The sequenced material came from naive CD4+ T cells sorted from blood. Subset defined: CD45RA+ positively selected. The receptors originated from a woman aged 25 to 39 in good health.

CDR3 region: CAIKGGMSNQPQHF. In nucleotides, the CDR3 is TGTGCCATAAAGGGAGGGATGAGCAATCAGCCCCAGCATTTT. The V gene is TRBV6-1, the J gene TRBJ1-5; D call uncertain. CDR3 length equals 14 residues. CDR1 and CDR2 from the germline V gene are MNHNS and SASEGT. Trimming cost V 10 bases and J 1 base, with 14 bases left between them.

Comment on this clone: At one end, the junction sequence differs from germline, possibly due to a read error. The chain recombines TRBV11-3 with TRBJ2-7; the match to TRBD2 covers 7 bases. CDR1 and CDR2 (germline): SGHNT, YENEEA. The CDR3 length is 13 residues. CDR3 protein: CASSLGPGGEQYF. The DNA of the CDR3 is TGTGCCAGCAGTTTAGGCCCGGGGGGCGAGCAGTACTTC.

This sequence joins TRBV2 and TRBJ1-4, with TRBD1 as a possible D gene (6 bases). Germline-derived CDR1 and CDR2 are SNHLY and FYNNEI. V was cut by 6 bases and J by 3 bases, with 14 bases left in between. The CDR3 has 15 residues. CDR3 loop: CASRGVRTANEKLFF. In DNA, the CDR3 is TGTGCCAGCAGGGGGGTGAGGACAGCTAATGAAAAACTGTTTTTT.

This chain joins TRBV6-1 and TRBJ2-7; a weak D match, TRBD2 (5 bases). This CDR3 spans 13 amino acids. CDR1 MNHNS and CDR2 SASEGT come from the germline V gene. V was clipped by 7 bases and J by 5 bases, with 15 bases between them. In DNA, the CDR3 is TGTGCCAGCAAGCGGATTTTGGTTCACGAGCAGTACTTC. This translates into CASKRILVHEQYF.

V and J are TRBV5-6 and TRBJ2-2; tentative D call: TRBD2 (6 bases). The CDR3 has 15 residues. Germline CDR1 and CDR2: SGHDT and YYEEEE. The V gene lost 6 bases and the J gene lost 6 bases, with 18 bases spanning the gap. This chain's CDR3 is CASNPRRASSGELFF. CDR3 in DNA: TGTGCCAGCAACCCGAGGAGGGCCTCATCCGGGGAGCTGTTTTTT.

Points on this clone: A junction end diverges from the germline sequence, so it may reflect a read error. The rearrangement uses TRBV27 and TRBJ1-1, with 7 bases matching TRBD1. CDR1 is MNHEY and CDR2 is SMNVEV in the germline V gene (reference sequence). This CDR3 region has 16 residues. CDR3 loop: CASRRDRAIMNTKAFF. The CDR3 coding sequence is TGTGCCAGCCGCCGCGACAGGGCAATAATGAACACTAAAGCTTTCTTT.

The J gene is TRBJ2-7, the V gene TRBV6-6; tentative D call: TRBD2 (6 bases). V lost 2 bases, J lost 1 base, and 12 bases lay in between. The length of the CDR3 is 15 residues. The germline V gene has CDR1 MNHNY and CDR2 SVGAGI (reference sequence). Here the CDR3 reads CASSYAASVSYEQYF. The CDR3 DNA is TGTGCCAGCAGTTACGCGGCTAGCGTTTCCTACGAGCAGTACTTC.

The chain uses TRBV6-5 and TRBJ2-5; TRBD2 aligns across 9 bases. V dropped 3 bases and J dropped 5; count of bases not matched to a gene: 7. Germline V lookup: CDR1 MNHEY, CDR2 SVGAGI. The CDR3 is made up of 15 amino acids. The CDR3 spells CASSYFSGSWETQYF. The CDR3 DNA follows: TGTGCCAGCAGTTATTTTAGCGGGAGCTGGGAGACCCAGTACTTC.

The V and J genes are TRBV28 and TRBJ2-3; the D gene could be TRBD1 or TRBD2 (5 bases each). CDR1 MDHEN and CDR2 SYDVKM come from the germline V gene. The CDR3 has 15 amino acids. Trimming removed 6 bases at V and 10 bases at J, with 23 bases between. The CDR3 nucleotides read TGTGCCAGCAGCCCCTCCGGAGCGGCACAAGGGGCGCAGTATTTT. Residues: CASSPSGAAQGAQYF.

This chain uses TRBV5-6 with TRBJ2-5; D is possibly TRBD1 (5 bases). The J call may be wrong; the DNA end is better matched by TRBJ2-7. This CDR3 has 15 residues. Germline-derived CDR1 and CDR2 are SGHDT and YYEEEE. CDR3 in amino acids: CASNINTGFWNEQYF. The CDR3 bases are TGTGCCAGCAACATTAACACAGGTTTCTGGAACGAGCAGTACTTC.

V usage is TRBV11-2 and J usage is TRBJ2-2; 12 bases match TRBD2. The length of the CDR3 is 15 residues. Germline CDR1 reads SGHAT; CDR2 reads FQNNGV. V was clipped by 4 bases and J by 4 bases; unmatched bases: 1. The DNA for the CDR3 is TGTGCCAGCAGCTGGGGACTAGCGGGCACCGGGGAGCTGTTTTTT. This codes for CASSWGLAGTGELFF. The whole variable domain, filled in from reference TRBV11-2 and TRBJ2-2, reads EAGVAQSPRYKIIEKRQSVAFWCNPISGHATLYWYQQILGQGPKLLIQFQNNGVVDDSQLPKDRFSAERLKGVDSTLKIQPAKLEDSAVYLCASSWGLAGTGELFFGEGSRLTVL.

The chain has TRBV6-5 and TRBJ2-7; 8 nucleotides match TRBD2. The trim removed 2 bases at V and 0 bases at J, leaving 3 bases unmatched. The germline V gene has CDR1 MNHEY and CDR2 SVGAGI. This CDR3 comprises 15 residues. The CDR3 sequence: CASSYERESSYEQYF. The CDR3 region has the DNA TGTGCCAGCAGTTACGAGCGGGAGTCCTCCTACGAGCAGTACTTC.

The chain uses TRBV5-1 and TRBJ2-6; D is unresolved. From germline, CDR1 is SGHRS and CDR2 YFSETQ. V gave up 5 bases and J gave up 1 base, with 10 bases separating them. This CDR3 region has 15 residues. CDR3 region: CASRDELSGANVLTF. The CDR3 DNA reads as TGCGCCAGCAGGGATGAGCTTTCTGGGGCCAACGTCCTGACTTTC.

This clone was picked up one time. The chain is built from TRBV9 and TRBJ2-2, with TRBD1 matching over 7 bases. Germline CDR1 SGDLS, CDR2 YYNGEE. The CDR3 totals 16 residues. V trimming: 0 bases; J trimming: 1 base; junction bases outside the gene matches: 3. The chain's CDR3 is CASSVARQGNTGELFF. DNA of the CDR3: TGTGCCAGCAGCGTAGCTCGACAGGGGAACACCGGGGAGCTGTTTTTT.

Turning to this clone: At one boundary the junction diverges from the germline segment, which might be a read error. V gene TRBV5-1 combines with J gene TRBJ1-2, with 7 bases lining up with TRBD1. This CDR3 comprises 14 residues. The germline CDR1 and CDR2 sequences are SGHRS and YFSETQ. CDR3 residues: CASTLEGASLGYTF. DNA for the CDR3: TGCGCCAGCACCTTGGAGGGGGCTAGCCTTGGCTACACCTTC.

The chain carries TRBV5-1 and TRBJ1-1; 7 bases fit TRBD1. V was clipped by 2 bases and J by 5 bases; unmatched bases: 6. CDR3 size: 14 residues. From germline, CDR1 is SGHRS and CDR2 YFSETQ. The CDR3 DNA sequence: TGCGCCAGCAGCTTACGACAGGGTGCTACTGAAGCTTTCTTT. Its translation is CASSLRQGATEAFF. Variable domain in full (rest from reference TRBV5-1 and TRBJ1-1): KAGVTQTPRYLIKTRGQQVTLSCSPISGHRSVSWYQQTPGQGLQFLFEYFSETQRNKGNFPGRFSGRQFSNSRSEMNVSTLELGDSALYLCASSLRQGATEAFFGQGTRLTVV.

CDR3 amino acids: CASSYIRDGATEAFF. The CDR3 DNA reads as TGTGCCAGCAGTTATATTCGGGACGGGGCCACTGAAGCTTTCTTT. The chain combines TRBV6-6 with TRBJ1-1, with D perhaps TRBD1 (5 bases). The CDR3 extends over 15 amino acids. Trimming left V 3 bases short and J 4 bases short, with 15 bases between. Germline V lookup: CDR1 MNHNY, CDR2 SVGAGI (reference sequence).

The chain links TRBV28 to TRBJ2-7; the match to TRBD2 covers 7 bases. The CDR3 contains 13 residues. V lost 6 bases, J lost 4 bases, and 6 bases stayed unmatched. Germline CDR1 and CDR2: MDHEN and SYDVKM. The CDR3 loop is CASRRGRVYEQYF. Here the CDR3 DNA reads TGTGCCAGCAGACGAGGGAGGGTTTACGAGCAGTACTTC. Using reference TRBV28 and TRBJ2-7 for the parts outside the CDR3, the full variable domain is DVKVTQSSRYLVKRTGEKVFLECVQDMDHENMFWYRQDPGLGLRLIYFSYDVKMKEKGDIPEGYSVSREKKERFSLILESASTNQTSMYLCASRRGRVYEQYFGPGTRLTVT.

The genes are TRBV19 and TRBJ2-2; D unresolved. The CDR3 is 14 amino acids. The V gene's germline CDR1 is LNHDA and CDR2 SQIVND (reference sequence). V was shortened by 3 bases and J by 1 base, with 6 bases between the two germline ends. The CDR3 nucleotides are TGTGCCAGTAGTATTGTTGGGAACACCGGGGAGCTGTTTTTT. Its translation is CASSIVGNTGELFF.

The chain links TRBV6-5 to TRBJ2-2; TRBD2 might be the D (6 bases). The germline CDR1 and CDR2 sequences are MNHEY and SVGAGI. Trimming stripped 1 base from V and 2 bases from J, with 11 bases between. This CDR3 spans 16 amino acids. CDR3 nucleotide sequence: TGTGCCAGCAGTTACTTTGGGGGGATAAACACCGGGGAGCTGTTTTTT. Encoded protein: CASSYFGGINTGELFF.

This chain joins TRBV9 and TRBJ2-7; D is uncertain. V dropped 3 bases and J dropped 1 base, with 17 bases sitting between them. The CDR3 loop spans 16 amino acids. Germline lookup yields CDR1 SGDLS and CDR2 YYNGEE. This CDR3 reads CASSAAESGVSYEQYF. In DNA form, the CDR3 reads TGTGCCAGCAGCGCCGCGGAGAGTGGCGTGTCCTACGAGCAGTACTTC.

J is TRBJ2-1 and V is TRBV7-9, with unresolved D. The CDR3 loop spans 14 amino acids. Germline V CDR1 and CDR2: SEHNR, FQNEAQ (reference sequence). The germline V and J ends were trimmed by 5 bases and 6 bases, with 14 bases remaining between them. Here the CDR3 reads CASSDLLVFNEQFF. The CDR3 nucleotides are TGTGCCAGCAGCGATCTCTTAGTATTCAATGAGCAGTTCTTC.